This T cell receptor (beta chain) is drawn from a study of OX40 agonist ivuxolimab in advanced cancers. Study details: In this cohort, patients received ivuxolimab, an agonistic anti-OX40 (CD134) antibody. With a range of about 20 to 79, age averaged roughly 61 years, and 70% to 85% were male. Prior anti-PD-1, anti-PD-L1 or anti-CTLA-4 therapy did not bar entry, and more than 35% had some.

Only in-frame clones appear in the TCRdb table, and some are missing; sequencing was by immunoSEQ multiplex PCR. The data hold about 73,000 clones, with about 92% observed a single time. With respect to this clone: What it binds is not known.

Germline-derived CDR1 and CDR2 are SGHTA and FQGNSA. The CDR3 sequence is 15 residues long. V was shortened by 5 bases and J by 2 bases, with 16 bases between the two germline ends. General study points: Low clonal expansion, among the lowest seen, marked partial responders at 0.1-3.0 mg/kg.

The chain recombines TRBV7-2 with TRBJ2-7; D perhaps matches TRBD1 (6 bases). Specimen: CD4+ or CD8+ T cells sorted from blood, collected in a trial of the OX40 agonist ivuxolimab. This sequence originates from an adult with an advanced solid tumor such as melanoma, head and neck, liver or kidney cancer. This CDR3 reads CASSIRDKRTYEQYF. The CDR3 DNA sequence: TGTGCCAGCAGCATCCGGGACAAGCGAACCTACGAGCAGTACTTC. Full variable domain (remainder filled in from reference TRBV7-2 and TRBJ2-7): GAGVSQSPSNKVTEKGKDVELRCDPISGHTALYWYRQSLGQGLEFLIYFQGNSAPDKSGLPSDRFSAERTGGSVSTLTIQRTQQEDSAVYLCASSIRDKRTYEQYFGPGTRLTVT.